This section outlines one T cell receptor beta chain sequence together with its context. This record belongs to a study of blood T cell repertoires in COVID-19. The wider study: The United States, Italy and Spain were the sources of the acute and convalescent COVID-19 samples.

The data were produced by immunoSEQ multiplex PCR, yet TCRdb's version contains in-frame clones alone and is incomplete. The profile shows hundreds of thousands of clones, 75% to 90% of them singletons. The sequencing sample was made of PBMCs or T cells enriched from blood (not recorded which). The receptor comes from a woman in her twenties or thirties who had been exposed to COVID-19.

The CDR3 loop is CASRLGQGRTEAFF. The CDR3 region has the DNA TGTGCCAGCAGGTTAGGACAGGGTCGAACTGAAGCTTTCTTT. The chain recombines TRBV7-3 with TRBJ1-1; 8 bases agree with TRBD1. J lost 5 bases, V lost 6 bases, and 8 bases had no gene match. The CDR3 is 14 residues long. From germline, CDR1 is SGHTA and CDR2 FQGTGA.